A selection of T cell receptor beta chains follows, all from one sample in a study of T cell changes during pregnancy in multiple sclerosis. Repertoires were generated with immunoSEQ multiplex PCR, while TCRdb's copy carries only in-frame clones and drops some. The sample holds fewer than 30,000 clones, approximately 92% seen once. Here the sequenced sample was CD4+ T cells from peripheral blood mononuclear cells, taken in the first trimester of pregnancy. These receptors were obtained from a female donor with multiple sclerosis, enrolled in a pregnancy study. Both conserved end residues are part of each CDR3. A D gene is named only where the DNA matches it firmly. The size entry is marked missing in some rows and otherwise reads once, few, many or a size class.

TRBJ2-1,NA,once,TRBV19,CASSIDMSSYNEQFF,TGTGCCAGTAGTATTGACATGAGCTCCTACAATGAGCAGTTCTTC
TRBJ1-2,NA,NA,TRBV9,CASSVGGQSYGYTF,TGTGCCAGCAGCGTAGGCGGACAGTCCTATGGCTACACCTTC
TRBJ2-6,TRBD2,once,TRBV2,CASRSGLGIPGANVLTF,TGTGCCAGCAGATCGGGACTAGGGATCCCTGGGGCCAACGTCCTGACTTTC
TRBJ2-7,NA,NA,TRBV11-2,CASSPLNRATRYEQYF,TGTGCCAGCAGCCCCCTTAACAGGGCCACGCGCTACGAGCAGTACTTC
TRBJ2-7,NA,NA,TRBV5-1,CASSLGGQFSYEQYF,TGCGCCAGCAGCTTGGGTGGACAGTTTTCCTACGAGCAGTACTTC
TRBJ2-3,NA,NA,TRBV9,CASSLEGGRRDTQYF,TGTGCCAGCAGCCTCGAGGGGGGGCGTAGGGATACGCAGTATTTT
TRBJ2-5,TRBD2,NA,TRBV10-2,CASSDLAGGAETQYF,TGCGCCAGCAGTGATCTAGCGGGGGGGGCAGAGACCCAGTACTTC
TRBJ1-1,NA,NA,TRBV19,CASSPMNTEAFF,TGTGCCAGTAGCCCCATGAACACTGAAGCTTTCTTT
TRBJ1-1,NA,NA,TRBV2,CASSRQNTEAFF,TGTGCCAGCAGTAGACAGAACACTGAAGCTTTCTTT
TRBJ2-3,TRBD2,NA,TRBV5-4,CASSLDGGGRDTQYF,TGTGCCAGCAGCTTGGACGGGGGGGGGAGGGATACGCAGTATTTT
TRBJ1-5,NA,NA,TRBV19,CASSIFRSNQPQHF,TGTGCCAGTAGTATTTTTAGAAGCAATCAGCCCCAGCATTTT
TRBJ2-3,NA,NA,TRBV7-2,CASSLEWSANTDTQYF,TGTGCCAGCAGCTTAGAATGGAGCGCTAACACAGATACGCAGTATTTT
TRBJ1-5,NA,NA,TRBV4-2,CASSQVSRPRGGNQPQHF,TGTGCCAGCAGCCAAGTTTCCCGGCCACGGGGGGGGAATCAGCCCCAGCATTTT
TRBJ1-1,NA,NA,TRBV18,CASSPSPPAGTARETEAFF,TGTGCCAGCTCACCTTCGCCTCCGGCCGGTACCGCGAGGGAAACTGAAGCTTTCTTT
TRBJ1-1,NA,few,TRBV9,CASSPRASPDTEAFF,TGTGCCAGCAGCCCCAGGGCCAGCCCGGACACTGAAGCTTTCTTT